This TCR beta chain was recovered during a study of T cell clones after liver transplantation. On the study more broadly: Standard immunosuppression, with no induction, continued until 12-24 months after transplant. At least one year of complete immunosuppression withdrawal without enzymes over twice normal defined tolerance.

Profiled with immunoSEQ multiplex PCR; TCRdb holds only in-frame clones, not every one. The data contain roughly 15,000 clones, around 90% of them singletons. This TCR derives from a human donor who received a liver transplant. The sample in question was CD8+ T cells from blood, obtained before liver transplant.

The CDR3 sequence is CASSPPLAGKYEQYF. The CDR3 DNA is TGTGCCAGCTCACCACCGCTAGCGGGAAAATACGAGCAGTACTTC. V gene TRBV18 combines with J gene TRBJ2-7; TRBD2 aligns across 9 bases. V was clipped by 0 bases and J by 4 bases; unmatched bases: 4. CDR3 length: 15 residues. CDR1 is KGHSH and CDR2 is LQKENI in the germline V gene.